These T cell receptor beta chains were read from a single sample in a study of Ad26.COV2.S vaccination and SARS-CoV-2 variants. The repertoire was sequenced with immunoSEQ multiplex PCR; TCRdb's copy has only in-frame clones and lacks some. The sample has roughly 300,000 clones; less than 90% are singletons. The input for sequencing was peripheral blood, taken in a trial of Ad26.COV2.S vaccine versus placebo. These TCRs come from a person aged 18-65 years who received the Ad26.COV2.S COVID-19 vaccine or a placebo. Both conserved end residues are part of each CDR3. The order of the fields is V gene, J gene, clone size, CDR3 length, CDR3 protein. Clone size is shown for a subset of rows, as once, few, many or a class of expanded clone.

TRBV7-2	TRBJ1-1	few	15	CASSLARELNTEAFF
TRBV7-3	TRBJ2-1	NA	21	CASSLKSVGDRGRGDYNEQFF
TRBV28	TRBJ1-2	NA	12	CASSLKNSGYTF
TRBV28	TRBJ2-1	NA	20	CASRPGGLAGGRGSYNEQFF
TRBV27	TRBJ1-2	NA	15	CASSFSPDSSWGYTF
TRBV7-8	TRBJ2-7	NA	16	CASSLEGQGLKNEQYF
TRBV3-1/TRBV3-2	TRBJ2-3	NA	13	CASSPRLSDTQYF
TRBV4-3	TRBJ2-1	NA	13	CASSHHRVNEQFF
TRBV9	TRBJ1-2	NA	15	CASSPARGGDYGYTF
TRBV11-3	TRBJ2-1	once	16	CASSRGVQSSYNEQFF
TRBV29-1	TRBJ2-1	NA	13	CSVVSGLDNEQFF
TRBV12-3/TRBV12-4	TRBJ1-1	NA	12	CASRDLNTEAFF
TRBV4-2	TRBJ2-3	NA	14	CASSQVGHADTQYF
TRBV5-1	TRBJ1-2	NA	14	CASSLEGLQYGYTF
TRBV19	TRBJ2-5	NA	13	CASKPVGQETQYF
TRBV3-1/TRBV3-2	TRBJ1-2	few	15	CASFSRRGVNYGYTF